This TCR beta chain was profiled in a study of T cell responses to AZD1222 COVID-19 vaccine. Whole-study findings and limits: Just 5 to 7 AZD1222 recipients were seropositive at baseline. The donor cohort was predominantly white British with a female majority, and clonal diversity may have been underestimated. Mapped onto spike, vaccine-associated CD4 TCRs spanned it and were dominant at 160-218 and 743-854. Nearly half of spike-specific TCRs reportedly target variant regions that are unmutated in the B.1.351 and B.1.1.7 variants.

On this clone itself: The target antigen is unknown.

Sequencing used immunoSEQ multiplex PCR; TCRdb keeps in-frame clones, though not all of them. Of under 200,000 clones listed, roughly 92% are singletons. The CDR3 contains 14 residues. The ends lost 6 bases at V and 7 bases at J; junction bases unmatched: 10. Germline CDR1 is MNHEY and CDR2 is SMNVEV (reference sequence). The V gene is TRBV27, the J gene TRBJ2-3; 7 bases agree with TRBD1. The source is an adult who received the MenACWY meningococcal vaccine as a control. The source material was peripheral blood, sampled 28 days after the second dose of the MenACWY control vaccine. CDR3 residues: CASSTIDRANTQYF. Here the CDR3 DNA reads TGTGCCAGCAGCACGATAGACAGGGCGAATACGCAGTATTTT.